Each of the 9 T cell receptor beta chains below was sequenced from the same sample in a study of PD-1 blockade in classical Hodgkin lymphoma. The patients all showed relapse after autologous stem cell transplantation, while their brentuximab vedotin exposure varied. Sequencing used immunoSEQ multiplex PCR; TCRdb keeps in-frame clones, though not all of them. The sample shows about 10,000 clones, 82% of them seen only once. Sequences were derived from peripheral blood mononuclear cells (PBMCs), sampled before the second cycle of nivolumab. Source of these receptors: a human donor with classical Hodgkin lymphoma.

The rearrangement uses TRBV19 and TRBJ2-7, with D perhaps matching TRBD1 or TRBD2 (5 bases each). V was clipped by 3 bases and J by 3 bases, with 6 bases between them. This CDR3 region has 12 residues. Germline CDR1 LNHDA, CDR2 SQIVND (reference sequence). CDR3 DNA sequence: TGTGCCAGTAGTATGGGGGACTACGAGCAGTACTTC. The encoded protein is CASSMGDYEQYF.

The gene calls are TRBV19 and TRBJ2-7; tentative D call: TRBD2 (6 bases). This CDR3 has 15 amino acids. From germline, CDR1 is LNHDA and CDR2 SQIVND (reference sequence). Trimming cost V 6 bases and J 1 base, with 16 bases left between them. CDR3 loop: CASSPVEGLSYEQYF. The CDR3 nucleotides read TGTGCCAGTAGCCCTGTGGAGGGGCTATCCTACGAGCAGTACTTC.

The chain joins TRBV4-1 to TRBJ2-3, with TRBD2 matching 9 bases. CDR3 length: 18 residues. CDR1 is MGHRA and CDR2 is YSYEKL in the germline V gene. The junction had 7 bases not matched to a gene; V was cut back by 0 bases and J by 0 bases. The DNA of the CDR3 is TGCGCCAGCAGCCAAGATATCGGACTAGCGCCTAGCACAGATACGCAGTATTTT. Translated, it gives CASSQDIGLAPSTDTQYF.

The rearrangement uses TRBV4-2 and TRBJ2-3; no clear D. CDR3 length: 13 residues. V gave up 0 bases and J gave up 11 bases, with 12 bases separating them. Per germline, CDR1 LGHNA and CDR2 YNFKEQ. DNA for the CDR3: TGTGCCAGCAGCCAAGATCGGCGGCAAGGGCAGTATTTT. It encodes CASSQDRRQGQYF.

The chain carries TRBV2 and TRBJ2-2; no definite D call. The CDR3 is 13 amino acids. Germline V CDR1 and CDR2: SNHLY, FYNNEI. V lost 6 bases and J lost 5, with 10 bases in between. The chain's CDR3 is CASRPRITGELFF. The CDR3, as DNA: TGTGCCAGCAGACCCAGGATTACCGGGGAGCTGTTTTTT.

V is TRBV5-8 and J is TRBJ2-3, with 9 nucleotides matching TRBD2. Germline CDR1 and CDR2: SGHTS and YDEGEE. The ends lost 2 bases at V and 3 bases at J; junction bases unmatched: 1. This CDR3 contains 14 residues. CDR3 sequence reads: CASSFGLATDTQYF. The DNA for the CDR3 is TGTGCCAGCAGCTTCGGACTAGCGACAGATACGCAGTATTTT. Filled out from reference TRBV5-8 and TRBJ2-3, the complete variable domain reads EAGVTQSPTHLIKTRGQQATLRCSPISGHTSVYWYQQALGLGLQFLLWYDEGEERNRGNFPPRFSGRQFPNYSSELNVNALELEDSALYLCASSFGLATDTQYFGPGTRLTVL.

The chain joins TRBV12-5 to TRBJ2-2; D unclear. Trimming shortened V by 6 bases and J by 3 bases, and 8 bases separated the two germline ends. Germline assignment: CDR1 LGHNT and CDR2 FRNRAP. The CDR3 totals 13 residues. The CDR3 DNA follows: TGTGCTAGTGGACCTCCTTACACCGGGGAGCTGTTTTTT. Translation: CASGPPYTGELFF.

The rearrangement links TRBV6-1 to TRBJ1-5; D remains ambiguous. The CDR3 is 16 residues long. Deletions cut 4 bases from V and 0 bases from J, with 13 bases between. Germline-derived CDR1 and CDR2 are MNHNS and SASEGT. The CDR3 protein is CASSVLAGISNQPQHF. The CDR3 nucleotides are TGTGCCAGCAGTGTTCTGGCAGGTATTAGCAATCAGCCCCAGCATTTT.

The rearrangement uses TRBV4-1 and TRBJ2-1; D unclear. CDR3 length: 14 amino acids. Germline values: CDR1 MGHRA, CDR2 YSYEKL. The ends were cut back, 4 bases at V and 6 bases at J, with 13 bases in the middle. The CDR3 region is CASSPQFSVNEQFF. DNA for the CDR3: TGCGCCAGCAGCCCCCAATTCTCGGTCAATGAGCAGTTCTTC.